The clone carrying this T cell receptor beta chain was seen a handful of times. Its antigen is as yet unknown. It was with unique molecular identifiers that the TCRbeta library was prepared. Each CDR3 protein is one row after TCRdb ran MiXCR on the PCR reads. Of a few hundred thousand distinct CDR3 sequences listed, roughly two fifths are singletons. These data are taken from a study of T-cell reconstitution after alpha-beta-depleted transplantation in children. General study points: Some patients' high day-60 TCRbeta diversity was attributed to recipient cells surviving conditioning. The main origin of T-cell counts and diversity one year after transplant was newly produced T cells. About two months after transplant, alpha-beta T cells reportedly came from several hundred expanded graft clones.

This clonotype originated in a girl under 10 years old with aplastic anemia, due to receive a stem cell transplant. Sequencing used PBMCs, obtained before TCRalphabeta/CD19-depleted stem cell transplant.

CDR3 bases: TGTGCCAGCAGCTCCAGGGCAACCACCGGGGAGCTGTTTTTT. Residues: CASSSRATTGELFF. The chain couples TRBV12-3 or TRBV12-4 to TRBJ2-2; TRBD1 is a possible D gene (5 bases). With 6 bases removed from V and 4 bases from J, the gap between germline ends came to 12 bases. The CDR3 has 14 residues.